The source of this TCR beta chain is a study of CD8+ T cells in alopecia areata. The authors extracted RNA and reverse transcribed it into cDNA as the sequencing template. Some clones are missing from TCRdb's copy, which holds only in-frame ones; the method was immunoSEQ multiplex PCR. The sample consists of over 200,000 clones, around 62% of them appearing once. J was trimmed by 9 bases and V by 3 bases; bases with no gene match: 1. Germline assignment: CDR1 SGHRS and CDR2 YFSETQ. The CDR3 length is 14 residues. V usage is TRBV5-1 and J usage is TRBJ2-1, with 15 bases identical to TRBD2. This TCR came from a human donor with alopecia areata. Sequences were derived from CD4+ T cells sorted from blood, sampled at week 0. The CDR3 loop is CASSWTSGRGEQFF. CDR3 bases: TGCGCCAGCAGCTGGACTAGCGGGAGGGGTGAGCAGTTCTTC.